Below are 23 T cell receptor beta chains sequenced from a single sample in a study of T-cell memory formation after mild COVID-19. TCRdb ran MiXCR on the 5' RACE reads and lists one entry per CDR3 protein. The sample records about 210,000 distinct CDR3 sequences, roughly a tenth being singletons. Sequencing was performed on PBMCs or a T cell subset sorted from them (not recorded which). The receptor source for this set is a man aged 18-30 years who had mild COVID-19 (a few samples of this study predate the infection). Cell type and time point are not known.

The chain employs TRBV7-2 and TRBJ1-2, with D uncertain. CDR1 SGHTA and CDR2 FQGNSA come from the germline V gene. V was pared by 1 base and J by 6 bases, with 12 bases between. CDR3 size: 14 residues. CDR3 region: CASSLVSWGDGYTF. CDR3 coding DNA: TGTGCCAGCAGCTTAGTCAGTTGGGGAGATGGCTACACCTTC.

This chain connects TRBV7-8 to TRBJ2-5, with D perhaps TRBD2 (6 bases). The CDR3 consists of 14 residues. Germline CDR1 reads SGHVS; CDR2 reads FQNEAQ. Trimming cost V 5 bases and J 1 base, with 11 bases left between them. The CDR3 coding sequence is TGTGCCAGCAGCCCACTAGCCCTCCAAGAGACCCAGTACTTC. This sequence encodes CASSPLALQETQYF.

A few counts support this clonotype. The gene calls are TRBV11-3 and TRBJ2-1; TRBD1 might be the D (6 bases). The CDR3 spans 15 residues. Germline assignment: CDR1 SGHNT and CDR2 YENEEA. V was shortened by 1 base and J by 7 bases, with 14 bases between the two germline ends. The CDR3 is CASSLVAGAENEQFF. As DNA, the CDR3 is TGTGCCAGCAGCTTAGTGGCAGGGGCAGAGAATGAGCAGTTCTTC. Based on the CDR3 plus reference TRBV11-3 and TRBJ2-1, the full variable domain is EAGVVQSPRYKIIEKKQPVAFWCNPISGHNTLYWYLQNLGQGPELLIRYENEEAVDDSQLPKDRFSAERLKGVDSTLKIQPAELGDSAVYLCASSLVAGAENEQFFGPGTRLTVL.

This CDR3 is CASSQGEKLFF. CDR3 sequence (DNA): TGTGCCAGCAGTCAAGGGGAAAAACTGTTTTTT. The chain joins TRBV6-5 to TRBJ1-4; no reliable D call. Germline V gene lookup returns CDR1 MNHEY and CDR2 SVGAGI. The V end lost 5 bases, the J end lost 8 bases, and 6 bases lay between the germline ends. CDR3 length: 11 residues.

There are many counts of this clonotype. The chain links TRBV11-2 to TRBJ1-3; D unclear. V was trimmed by 5 bases and J by 0 bases, leaving 17 bases between them. Germline V gene lookup returns CDR1 SGHAT and CDR2 FQNNGV. The CDR3 consists of 17 residues. This CDR3 is CASSRNPKGLSGNTIYF. CDR3 DNA sequence: TGTGCCAGCAGCCGAAACCCCAAGGGCCTCTCTGGAAACACCATATATTTT.

This clonotype was detected a few times. The chain links TRBV14 to TRBJ2-1, with a tentative D call TRBD1 (5 bases). This CDR3 spans 15 amino acids. CDR1 and CDR2 from the germline V gene are SGHDN and FVKESK. Deletions cut 4 bases from V and 5 bases from J, with 15 bases between. CDR3: CASSPLGQGNNEQFF. The DNA of the CDR3 is TGTGCCAGCAGCCCCCTCGGGCAGGGCAACAATGAGCAGTTCTTC.

J is TRBJ2-2 and V is TRBV7-2; D unresolved. The CDR3 is 16 amino acids. V dropped 1 base and J dropped 7 bases, with 16 bases sitting between them. Germline-derived CDR1 and CDR2 are SGHTA and FQGNSA. The CDR3 nucleotides read TGTGCCAGCAGCTTAGGTCAGTCCGCAACATACGGGGAGCTGTTTTTT. It yields the protein CASSLGQSATYGELFF. The full variable domain, with the rest looked up from reference TRBV7-2 and TRBJ2-2, is GAGVSQSPSNKVTEKGKDVELRCDPISGHTALYWYRQSLGQGLEFLIYFQGNSAPDKSGLPSDRFSAERTGGSVSTLTIQRTQQEDSAVYLCASSLGQSATYGELFFGEGSRLTVL.

This chain uses TRBV20-1 with TRBJ1-6, with 8 nucleotides matching TRBD1. This CDR3 spans 13 amino acids. Germline CDR1 reads DFQATT; CDR2 reads SNEGSKA (reference sequence). V was pared by 3 bases and J by 8 bases, with 3 bases of the junction left unmatched. CDR3 residues: CSARTGEDSPLHF. In DNA, the CDR3 is TGCAGTGCTAGGACAGGGGAAGATTCACCCCTCCACTTT.

There are a few counts of this clonotype. The chain carries TRBV6-5 and TRBJ1-3; 10 nucleotides match TRBD1. This CDR3 is built from 15 residues. CDR1 and CDR2 from the germline V gene are MNHEY and SVGAGI. Germline trimming cut 6 bases from V and 3 bases from J; bases unmatched to any gene: 5. The CDR3 protein is CASSWTGGYGNTIYF. In nucleotides, the CDR3 is TGTGCCAGCAGCTGGACAGGGGGGTATGGAAACACCATATATTTT.

V gene TRBV4-1 combines with J gene TRBJ1-1; no reliable D call. V was cut by 7 bases and J by 0 bases, with 12 bases left in between. Germline V lookup: CDR1 MGHRA, CDR2 YSYEKL. This CDR3 contains 14 residues. CDR3 DNA sequence: TGCGCCAGCAAAGGAATTACAGTGAACACTGAAGCTTTCTTT. The encoded protein is CASKGITVNTEAFF.

This chain connects TRBV7-2 to TRBJ2-3, with 13 nucleotides matching TRBD2. This CDR3 is 16 amino acids long. V lost 5 bases to trimming and J lost 4 bases; unmatched junction nucleotides: 6. Germline assignment: CDR1 SGHTA and CDR2 FQGNSA. This CDR3 is CASSITSGGAPDTQYF. The CDR3 DNA reads TGTGCCAGCAGCATAACTAGCGGGGGGGCCCCAGATACGCAGTATTTT.

This chain joins TRBV7-9 and TRBJ2-7, with D perhaps matching TRBD1 or TRBD2 (5 bases each). The CDR3 runs to 15 residues. Germline V gene lookup returns CDR1 SEHNR and CDR2 FQNEAQ (reference sequence). Trimming took off 5 bases at V and 2 bases at J, with 16 bases between the two ends. Here the CDR3 DNA reads TGTGCCAGCAGCCGCACGAGGGGACCAACCTACGAGCAGTACTTC. This sequence encodes CASSRTRGPTYEQYF. The entire variable domain, with the rest obtained from reference TRBV7-9 and TRBJ2-7, is as follows: DTGVSQNPRHKITKRGQNVTFRCDPISEHNRLYWYRQTLGQGPEFLTYFQNEAQLEKSRLLSDRFSAERPKGSFSTLEIQRTEQGDSAMYLCASSRTRGPTYEQYFGPGTRLTVT.

This clonotype showed up just a few times. The J gene is TRBJ2-7, the V gene TRBV5-1; D might be TRBD1 or TRBD2, each matching 7 bases. The CDR3 runs to 15 residues. Germline V gene lookup returns CDR1 SGHRS and CDR2 YFSETQ. V lost 4 bases and J 4 bases, leaving 18 bases between the germline ends. CDR3 nucleotide sequence: TGCGCCAGCAGCCAGGGACAGCGGGACGGATACGAGCAGTACTTC. Protein: CASSQGQRDGYEQYF.

The gene calls are TRBV9 and TRBJ2-3, with 10 bases fitting TRBD2. The germline V gene has CDR1 SGDLS and CDR2 YYNGEE. The CDR3 runs 15 residues. V shed 6 bases, J shed 2 bases, and the junction held 6 bases outside the gene matches. This chain's CDR3 is CASTRTSGYTDTQYF. The CDR3 DNA reads as TGTGCCAGCACAAGGACTAGCGGATACACAGATACGCAGTATTTT. Full variable domain (outside the CDR3, taken from reference TRBV9 and TRBJ2-3): DSGVTQTPKHLITATGQRVTLRCSPRSGDLSVYWYQQSLDQGLQFLIQYYNGEERAKGNILERFSAQQFPDLHSELNLSSLELGDSALYFCASTRTSGYTDTQYFGPGTRLTVL.

This clonotype was counted between two and nine times. This chain joins TRBV7-2 and TRBJ2-1; D gene uncertain. V was trimmed by 8 bases and J by 7 bases, leaving 6 bases between them. In germline, CDR1 is SGHTA, CDR2 FQGNSA. The CDR3 covers 10 residues. The CDR3 loop reads CASGINEQFF. CDR3 bases: TGTGCCAGCGGAATAAATGAGCAGTTCTTC.

The V and J genes are TRBV12-3 or TRBV12-4 and TRBJ2-2, with 8 bases fitting TRBD1. Losses at the gene ends were 4 bases for V and 3 bases for J; bases not matched to a gene: 4. The CDR3 sequence is 15 residues long. The CDR3 reads CASSYRQGYTGELFF. In DNA form, the CDR3 reads TGTGCCAGCAGTTACCGACAGGGGTACACCGGGGAGCTGTTTTTT.

In this sample, this clonotype turned up a few times. The chain employs TRBV7-2 and TRBJ2-1; a weak D match, TRBD2 (6 bases). Trimming took 5 bases from V and 9 from J, leaving 14 bases between them. This CDR3 comprises 13 residues. CDR1 is SGHTA and CDR2 is FQGNSA in the germline V gene. The CDR3 loop reads CASSLTSLGEQFF. The CDR3 DNA is TGTGCCAGCAGCCTAACTAGCCTTGGTGAGCAGTTCTTC.

This clonotype was seen a few times. This CDR3 is CASSQGFSGTGDNEQFF. CDR3 sequence (DNA): TGTGCCAGCAGCCAGGGTTTCTCTGGGACAGGGGACAATGAGCAGTTCTTC. The chain combines TRBV3-1 with TRBJ2-1; 10 bases are a match to TRBD1. The junction had 10 bases not matched to a gene; V was cut back by 3 bases and J by 5 bases. CDR1 is LGHDT and CDR2 is YNNKEL in the germline V gene (reference sequence). This CDR3 contains 17 residues.

The chain is built from TRBV18 and TRBJ2-7; D is possibly TRBD1 (6 bases). Germline CDR1 and CDR2: KGHSH and LQKENI. This CDR3 is 15 amino acids long. V lost 2 bases, J lost 4 bases, and 15 bases lay in between. CDR3 residues: CASSPGRRTAYEQYF. For the CDR3, the DNA is TGTGCCAGCTCACCAGGGCGTAGGACAGCTTACGAGCAGTACTTC.

The V gene is TRBV20-1, the J gene TRBJ1-1; D might be TRBD1 (6 bases). CDR3 length equals 13 residues. V was clipped by 3 bases and J by 1 base, with 9 bases between them. CDR1 and CDR2 from the germline V gene are DFQATT and SNEGSKA (reference sequence). CDR3 loop: CSASRGSNTEAFF. As DNA, the CDR3 is TGCAGTGCTAGCAGGGGATCGAACACTGAAGCTTTCTTT.

This clonotype was seen ten or more times. This chain joins TRBV5-1 and TRBJ2-1; 11 positions agree with TRBD2. The V gene's germline CDR1 is SGHRS and CDR2 YFSETQ. This CDR3 comprises 16 residues. V shed 1 base, J shed 7 bases, and the junction held 7 bases outside the gene matches. The CDR3 spells CASSLSLAGGANEQFF. CDR3 DNA: TGCGCCAGCAGCTTGTCCCTAGCGGGGGGTGCGAATGAGCAGTTCTTC.

This clonotype showed up many times. The V gene is TRBV7-6, the J gene TRBJ2-1; D may correspond to TRBD1 or TRBD2 (5 bases each). The germline V and J ends were trimmed by 5 bases and 7 bases, with 21 bases remaining between them. There are 16 residues in the CDR3. The germline gives CDR1 SGHVS, CDR2 FNYEAQ. Here the CDR3 DNA reads TGTGCCAGCAGCGTACTAGGTAGTATCAAGGGGAATGAGCAGTTCTTC. This encodes CASSVLGSIKGNEQFF.

This chain uses TRBV12-3 or TRBV12-4 with TRBJ2-1; D is uncertain. V lost 3 bases and J lost 5, with 11 bases in between. CDR3 length: 14 amino acids. CDR3 nucleotides: TGTGCCAGCAGTTTCGCGACTCCGAACAATGAGCAGTTCTTC. It specifies CASSFATPNNEQFF.